This section outlines one T cell receptor (beta chain) sequence together with its context. This entry comes from a study of control samples from healthy donors and cancer patients. Repertoires were generated with immunoSEQ multiplex PCR, while TCRdb's copy carries only in-frame clones and drops some. Of approximately 87,000 clones in the sample, roughly 93% are singletons; the top ten hold about 1.3%. The sequence came from a woman aged 40 to 55 with lung cancer. The specimen sequenced was PBMCs.

CDR3 amino acids: CASSLYTDSTEAFF. The DNA of the CDR3 is TGCGCCAGCAGCTTGTATACAGATTCCACTGAAGCTTTCTTT. The chain employs TRBV5-1 and TRBJ1-1; D remains ambiguous. The V end was cut by 1 base, the J end by 4 bases, with 11 bases between. Germline assignment: CDR1 SGHRS and CDR2 YFSETQ. The CDR3 spans 14 residues.